The rows below give T cell receptor beta chains drawn from one sample of a study of identifying expanded T cells in peripheral blood. Sequencing was performed with immunoSEQ multiplex PCR; in TCRdb, only in-frame clones are kept and a portion is missing. Seen here are fewer than 60,000 clones, approximately 80% observed once, and the top ten hold roughly 15%. Material: blood. These receptors all come from a person aged 18 to 69 in good health. CDR3s include the opening cysteine and the closing phenylalanine or tryptophan. The D gene is left open where the match is weak. Expanded clones are given a class, and other clones once, few, many or no size at all.

j_call | d_call | v_call | clone_size | cdr3_aa | cdr3_nt
TRBJ2-1 | TRBD2 | TRBV25-1 | once | CASSEPSLLAGGVNEQFF | TGTGCCAGCAGTGAACCCTCCTTACTAGCGGGAGGCGTCAATGAGCAGTTCTTC
TRBJ2-1 | NA | TRBV4-3 | NA | CASSPAPAGSYNEQFF | TGCGCCAGCAGCCCCGCTCCAGCGGGCTCCTACAATGAGCAGTTCTTC
TRBJ1-3 | NA | TRBV6-1 | NA | CASSSGPVSGNTIYF | TGTGCCAGCAGCTCGGGACCGGTCTCTGGAAACACCATATATTTT
TRBJ2-3 | TRBD2 | TRBV9 | once | CASSVGRPSGSEWSTDTQYF | TGTGCCAGCAGCGTAGGGCGTCCTAGCGGGAGTGAATGGAGCACAGATACGCAGTATTTT
TRBJ2-1 | NA | TRBV19 | few | CASSMPQGHNEQFF | TGTGCCAGTAGTATGCCACAGGGCCACAATGAGCAGTTCTTC
TRBJ2-1 | NA | TRBV19 | once | CASSMGNSYNEQFF | TGTGCCAGTAGTATGGGCAACTCCTACAATGAGCAGTTCTTC
TRBJ2-3 | NA | TRBV11-3 | NA | CASSSTPLSTDTQYF | TGTGCCAGCAGCTCGACACCACTTAGCACAGATACGCAGTATTTT
TRBJ1-1 | NA | TRBV5-1 | NA | CASSRSGNTEAFF | TGCGCCAGCAGCCGCAGTGGGAACACTGAAGCTTTCTTT
TRBJ2-7 | NA | TRBV5-4 | NA | CASSFYRLTYEQYF | TGTGCCAGCAGCTTTTACCGGCTAACCTACGAGCAGTACTTC
TRBJ2-2 | TRBD1 | TRBV4-1 | NA | CASSLRDRGRPETGELFF | TGCGCCAGCAGCCTACGGGACAGGGGGCGCCCGGAGACCGGGGAGCTGTTTTTT
TRBJ1-2 | NA | TRBV27 | once | CASSLRGGNYGYTF | TGTGCCAGCAGTTTACGAGGGGGAAACTATGGCTACACCTTC
TRBJ1-2 | NA | TRBV7-8 | few | CASSSNTYGYTF | TGTGCCAGCAGCTCGAATACCTATGGCTACACCTTC
TRBJ1-1 | NA | TRBV30 | once | CAWKEGRNTEAFF | TGTGCCTGGAAGGAGGGAAGAAACACTGAAGCTTTCTTT
TRBJ1-1 | NA | TRBV4-2 | NA | CASSRARQEETEAFF | TGTGCCAGCAGCCGTGCCAGACAGGAGGAGACTGAAGCTTTCTTT
TRBJ2-3 | NA | TRBV6-4 | once | CASIAHSRGADTQYF | TGTGCCAGCATCGCTCACTCCCGGGGAGCAGATACGCAGTATTTT
TRBJ1-2 | TRBD1 | TRBV30 | NA | CAWRPGTVGGYTF | TGTGCCTGGAGACCCGGGACAGTCGGTGGCTACACCTTC
TRBJ2-3 | TRBD1 | TRBV9 | NA | CASSALGQNADTQYF | TGTGCCAGCAGCGCGTTGGGACAGAACGCAGATACGCAGTATTTT
TRBJ2-1 | NA | TRBV20-1 | NA | CSAWDNGEQFF | TGCAGTGCCTGGGACAATGGTGAGCAGTTCTTC
TRBJ1-5 | NA | TRBV7-8 | few | CASSGGGQANQPQHF | TGTGCCAGCTCCGGGGGCGGACAAGCAAATCAGCCCCAGCATTTT
TRBJ2-1 | TRBD2 | TRBV5-1 | NA | CASSLAGLAYNEQFF | TGCGCCAGCAGCTTGGCGGGACTAGCGTACAATGAGCAGTTCTTC
TRBJ1-4 | TRBD1 | TRBV5-1 | NA | CASSLQGVPAEKLFF | TGCGCCAGCAGCTTACAGGGGGTACCGGCGGAGAAACTGTTTTTT
TRBJ2-7 | TRBD2 | TRBV23-1 | NA | CASSQGTSGSLYF | TGCGCCAGCAGTCAAGGGACTAGCGGGAGTTTGTACTTC
TRBJ2-1 | TRBD2 | TRBV6-1 | few | CASSAMAGDAGEQFF | TGTGCCAGCAGTGCGATGGCGGGAGACGCGGGTGAGCAGTTCTTC
TRBJ2-1 | TRBD2 | TRBV14 | NA | CASSRAGVGEQFF | TGTGCCAGCAGCCGAGCGGGAGTAGGTGAGCAGTTCTTC
TRBJ1-5 | NA | TRBV27 | NA | CASRTQGQPQHF | TGTGCCAGCAGAACACAAGGGCAGCCCCAGCATTTT
TRBJ1-1 | NA | TRBV30 | NA | CAWSVIGSGAFF | TGTGCCTGGAGTGTAATAGGGTCCGGAGCTTTCTTT
TRBJ2-5 | NA | TRBV6-5 | once | CATQGPETQYF | TGTGCCACCCAGGGGCCCGAGACCCAGTACTTC
TRBJ1-1 | NA | TRBV5-8 | NA | CASSLDGETEAFF | TGTGCCAGCAGCTTGGATGGGGAAACTGAAGCTTTCTTT
TRBJ2-1 | TRBD2 | TRBV5-6 | NA | CASSLGLADNEQFF | TGTGCCAGCAGCCTGGGACTAGCGGACAATGAGCAGTTCTTC
TRBJ1-5 | TRBD1 | TRBV6-5 | NA | CASTGDGNQPQHF | TGTGCCAGTACAGGGGACGGCAATCAGCCCCAGCATTTT
TRBJ1-1 | NA | TRBV6-6 | NA | CATTTPGRTEAFF | TGTGCCACCACTACCCCCGGGCGTACTGAAGCTTTCTTT
TRBJ2-3 | NA | TRBV5-1 | NA | CASSLQGRADTQYF | TGCGCCAGCAGCTTACAGGGGAGGGCAGATACGCAGTATTTT
TRBJ2-1 | NA | TRBV19 | NA | CASSLGRYNEQFF | TGTGCCAGTAGTTTGGGGCGGTACAATGAGCAGTTCTTC
TRBJ2-4 | NA | TRBV5-8 | NA | CASSLYAGSKNIQYF | TGTGCCAGCAGCTTGTATGCAGGGTCCAAAAACATTCAGTACTTC
TRBJ1-3 | NA | TRBV28 | NA | CASSPVPGSSGNTIYF | TGTGCCAGCAGTCCCGTCCCAGGGAGTTCTGGAAACACCATATATTTT
TRBJ2-2 | NA | TRBV7-9 | NA | CASRSDVNTGELFF | TGTGCCAGCAGATCTGACGTAAACACCGGGGAGCTGTTTTTT
TRBJ2-2 | NA | TRBV11-2 | NA | CASTQVSVGELFF | TGTGCCAGCACCCAAGTCTCCGTCGGGGAGCTGTTTTTT
TRBJ2-1 | TRBD2 | TRBV5-4 | NA | CASSPQGRGGNEQFF | TGTGCCAGCAGCCCCCAAGGGCGGGGGGGGAATGAGCAGTTCTTC
TRBJ2-3 | TRBD2 | TRBV7-2 | NA | CASSGWGLAGGRGTDTQYF | TGTGCCAGCAGCGGCTGGGGACTAGCGGGAGGACGTGGCACAGATACGCAGTATTTT
TRBJ1-1 | NA | TRBV5-5 | NA | CASSLSVDADAFF | TGTGCCAGCAGCTTGTCCGTGGATGCTGACGCTTTCTTT
TRBJ1-1 | NA | TRBV7-8 | many | CASSSYTERNTEAFF | TGTGCCAGCAGCTCCTACACAGAACGGAACACTGAAGCTTTCTTT
TRBJ2-1 | TRBD2 | TRBV28 | NA | CASADSGSSYNEQFF | TGTGCCAGCGCAGATAGCGGGAGCTCCTACAATGAGCAGTTCTTC
TRBJ2-5 | NA | TRBV5-4 | NA | CASSLGGASEETQYF | TGTGCCAGCAGCTTGGGAGGGGCTTCGGAAGAGACCCAGTACTTC
TRBJ1-5 | NA | TRBV5-8 | NA | CASSARGYSNQPQHF | TGTGCCAGCTCGGCCCGAGGATATAGCAATCAGCCCCAGCATTTT
TRBJ1-2 | NA | TRBV5-8 | NA | CASSTGLLGDYGYTF | TGTGCCAGCAGCACTGGACTCCTCGGAGACTATGGCTACACCTTC
TRBJ2-2 | NA | TRBV7-3 | NA | CASSQRTVTGNTGELFF | TGTGCCAGCAGCCAAAGAACTGTGACAGGGAACACCGGGGAGCTGTTTTTT
TRBJ2-7 | NA | TRBV4-1 | NA | CASSQGLAGYEQYF | TGCGCCAGCAGCCAAGGGCTCGCCGGATACGAGCAGTACTTC
TRBJ1-1 | NA | TRBV6-1 | few | CASSVMTEAFF | TGTGCCAGCAGTGTAATGACTGAAGCTTTCTTT
TRBJ1-4 | NA | TRBV5-8 | NA | CASSQGGALYEKLFF | TGTGCCAGCAGCCAAGGAGGGGCCCTTTATGAAAAACTGTTTTTT
TRBJ1-5 | NA | TRBV30 | once | CAWSGGGRQPQHF | TGTGCCTGGAGTGGGGGGGGCAGACAGCCCCAGCATTTT
TRBJ1-3 | TRBD1 | TRBV5-1 | few | CASRGQGISGNTIYF | TGCGCCAGCCGGGGACAGGGAATCTCTGGAAACACCATATATTTT
TRBJ2-7 | TRBD1 | TRBV18 | NA | CASSPRARGRPGEQYF | TGTGCCAGCTCACCACGTGCCAGGGGGCGCCCCGGCGAGCAGTACTTC
TRBJ2-2 | NA | TRBV5-1 | NA | CASSLIAGNTGELFF | TGCGCCAGCAGCTTGATAGCCGGAAACACCGGGGAGCTGTTTTTT
TRBJ1-5 | NA | TRBV27 | NA | CASSFSNNQPQHF | TGTGCCAGCAGTTTCAGTAACAATCAGCCCCAGCATTTT
TRBJ2-2 | TRBD2 | TRBV5-1 | NA | CASFPGLAGGWNTGELFF | TGCGCCAGCTTCCCAGGACTAGCGGGAGGGTGGAACACCGGGGAGCTGTTTTTT
TRBJ1-3 | TRBD1 | TRBV9 | few | CASSVARDRGGWNTIYF | TGTGCCAGCAGCGTAGCAAGGGACAGGGGTGGATGGAACACCATATATTTT
TRBJ2-5 | TRBD1 | TRBV6-6 | once | CASSLRAGGRQETQYF | TGTGCCAGCAGCTTACGCGCAGGGGGACGCCAAGAGACCCAGTACTTC
TRBJ2-2 | NA | TRBV7-8 | NA | CASSFRNGFSGELFF | TGTGCCAGCAGCTTCCGGAACGGGTTTTCCGGGGAGCTGTTTTTT
TRBJ2-3 | TRBD2 | TRBV5-1 | NA | CASSRRSGVGTDTQYF | TGCGCCAGCAGCCGTCGCAGCGGGGTTGGCACAGATACGCAGTATTTT
TRBJ2-5 | TRBD1 | TRBV7-9 | NA | CASSFPGTGFSTFQETQYF | TGTGCCAGCAGCTTCCCCGGGACAGGGTTTTCCACTTTCCAAGAGACCCAGTACTTC